The rows below give T cell receptor beta chains drawn from one sample of a study of CD8 T cells in ankylosing spondylitis. Using its own MiXCR run on the 5' RACE reads, TCRdb lists one record per CDR3 protein. The sample includes 55,000 or so distinct CDR3 sequences, about 7.8% seen only once; the top ten take about 8.5%. Source material: blood, either unsorted or a sorted T cell fraction (not recorded which). Receptors were obtained from a female donor with ankylosing spondylitis or in good health (not recorded which). Both conserved end residues are trimmed from each CDR3.

v_call cdr3_aa
TRBV5-1 ASSLGSGGYT
TRBV5-1 ASSLYLAAADTQY
TRBV7-9 ASSPQGSSGNTIY
TRBV20-1 SARPGLGIQY
TRBV18 ASSPPEGAFGEKLF
TRBV20-1 SAREAGGRRNNQPQH
TRBV5-1 ASSLGDSLYTEAF
TRBV5-1 ASSFDGYSGNTIY
TRBV7-6 ASSLDRTSYEQY
TRBV10-3 AAKGGHGDEQY
TRBV29-1 SVGSLVMDGYT
TRBV6-2/TRBV6-3 ASSYGSGDLAFYGYT
TRBV20-1 SARGIERGSYTEAF
TRBV12-3/TRBV12-4 ASSLGTGPFFSPLH
TRBV20-1 SARDDRSYSNQPQH
TRBV6-2/TRBV6-3 ASSHPAQNEKLF
TRBV20-1 SAFGTTQETQY
TRBV11-2 ASSLDMRRHGEQF
TRBV9 ASSVDGGGTEAF
TRBV10-3 AIGRAGVKNIQY
TRBV5-6 ASSLKRLADHTGELF
TRBV29-1 SVGGSGELF